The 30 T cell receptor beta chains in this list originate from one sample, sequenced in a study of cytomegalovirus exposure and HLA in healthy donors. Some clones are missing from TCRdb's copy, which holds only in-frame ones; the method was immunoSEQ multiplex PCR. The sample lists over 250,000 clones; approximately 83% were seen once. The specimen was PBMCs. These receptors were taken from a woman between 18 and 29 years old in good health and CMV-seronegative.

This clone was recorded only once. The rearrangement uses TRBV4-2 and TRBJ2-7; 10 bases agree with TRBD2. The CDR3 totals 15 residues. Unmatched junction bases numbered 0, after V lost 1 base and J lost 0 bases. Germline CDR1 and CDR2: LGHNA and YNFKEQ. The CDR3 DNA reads TGTGCCAGCAGCCAAGGACTAGCGGGCTCCTACGAGCAGTACTTC. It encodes CASSQGLAGSYEQYF.

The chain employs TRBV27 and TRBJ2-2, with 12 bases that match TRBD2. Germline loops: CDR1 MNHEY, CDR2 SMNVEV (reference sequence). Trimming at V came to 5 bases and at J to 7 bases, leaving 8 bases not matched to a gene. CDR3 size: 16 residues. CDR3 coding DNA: TGTGCCAGCAGTACTCTAGCGGGAGGGCCTGTCGGGGAGCTGTTTTTT. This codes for CASSTLAGGPVGELFF.

CDR3 in amino acids: CASSQGGDRGFNEQFF. In DNA, the CDR3 is TGCGCCAGCAGCCAAGGGGGGGACCGCGGCTTCAATGAGCAGTTCTTC. The gene calls are TRBV4-3 and TRBJ2-1; tentatively, D is TRBD2 (6 bases). V was cut by 1 base and J by 6 bases, with 16 bases left in between. Germline lookup yields CDR1 LGHNA and CDR2 YSLEER. The CDR3 runs 16 residues.

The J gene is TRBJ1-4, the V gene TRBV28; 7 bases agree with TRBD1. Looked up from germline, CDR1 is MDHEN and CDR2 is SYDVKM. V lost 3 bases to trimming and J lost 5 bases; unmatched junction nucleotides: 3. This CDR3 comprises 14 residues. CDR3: CASSFGTENEKLFF. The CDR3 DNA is TGTGCCAGCAGTTTTGGGACAGAAAATGAAAAACTGTTTTTT.

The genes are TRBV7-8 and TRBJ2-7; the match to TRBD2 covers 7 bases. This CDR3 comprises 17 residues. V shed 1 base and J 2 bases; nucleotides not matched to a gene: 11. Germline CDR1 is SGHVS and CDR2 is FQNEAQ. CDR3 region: CASSLVRFASGTYEQYF. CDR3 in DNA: TGTGCCAGCAGCTTAGTAAGGTTTGCTAGCGGAACCTACGAGCAGTACTTC. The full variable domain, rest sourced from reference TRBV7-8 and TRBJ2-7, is GAGVSQSPRYKVAKRGQDVALRCDPISGHVSLFWYQQALGQGPEFLTYFQNEAQLDKSGLPSDRFFAERPEGSVSTLKIQRTQQEDSAVYLCASSLVRFASGTYEQYFGPGTRLTVT.

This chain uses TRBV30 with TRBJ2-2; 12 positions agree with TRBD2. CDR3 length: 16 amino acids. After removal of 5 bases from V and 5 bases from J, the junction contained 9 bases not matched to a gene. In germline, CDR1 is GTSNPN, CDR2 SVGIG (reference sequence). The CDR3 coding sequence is TGTGCCTGGGACTATGGACTAGCGGGAAAAACCGGGGAGCTGTTTTTT. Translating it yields CAWDYGLAGKTGELFF.

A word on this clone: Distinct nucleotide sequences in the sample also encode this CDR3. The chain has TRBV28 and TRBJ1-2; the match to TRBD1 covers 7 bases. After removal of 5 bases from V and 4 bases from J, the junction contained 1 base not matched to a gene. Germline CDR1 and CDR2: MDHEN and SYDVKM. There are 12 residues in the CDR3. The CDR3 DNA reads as TGTGCCAGCAGTGCAGGGGGCTATGGCTACACCTTC. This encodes CASSAGGYGYTF.

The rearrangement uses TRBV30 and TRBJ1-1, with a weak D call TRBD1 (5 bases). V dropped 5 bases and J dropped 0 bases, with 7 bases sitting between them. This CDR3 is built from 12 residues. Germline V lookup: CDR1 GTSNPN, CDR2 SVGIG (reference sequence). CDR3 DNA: TGTGCCTGGCAGGGTCTGAACACTGAAGCTTTCTTT. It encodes CAWQGLNTEAFF.

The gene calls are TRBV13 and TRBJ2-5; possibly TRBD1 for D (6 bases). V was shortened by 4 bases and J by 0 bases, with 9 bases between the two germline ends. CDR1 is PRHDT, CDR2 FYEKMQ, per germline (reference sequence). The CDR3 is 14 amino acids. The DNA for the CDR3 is TGTGCCAGCAGCTATCGACAGGACCAAGAGACCCAGTACTTC. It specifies CASSYRQDQETQYF. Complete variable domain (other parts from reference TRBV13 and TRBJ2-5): AAGVIQSPRHLIKEKRETATLKCYPIPRHDTVYWYQQGPGQDPQFLISFYEKMQSDKGSIPDRFSAQQFSDYHSELNMSSLELGDSALYFCASSYRQDQETQYFGPGTRLLVL.

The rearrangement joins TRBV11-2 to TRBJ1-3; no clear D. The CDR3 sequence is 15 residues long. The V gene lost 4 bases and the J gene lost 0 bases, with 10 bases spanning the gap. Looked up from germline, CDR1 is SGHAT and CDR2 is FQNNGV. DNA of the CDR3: TGTGCCAGCAGCTACGTGCTGAGCTCTGGAAACACCATATATTTT. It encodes CASSYVLSSGNTIYF. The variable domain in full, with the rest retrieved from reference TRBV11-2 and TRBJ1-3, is EAGVAQSPRYKIIEKRQSVAFWCNPISGHATLYWYQQILGQGPKLLIQFQNNGVVDDSQLPKDRFSAERLKGVDSTLKIQPAKLEDSAVYLCASSYVLSSGNTIYFGEGSWLTVV.

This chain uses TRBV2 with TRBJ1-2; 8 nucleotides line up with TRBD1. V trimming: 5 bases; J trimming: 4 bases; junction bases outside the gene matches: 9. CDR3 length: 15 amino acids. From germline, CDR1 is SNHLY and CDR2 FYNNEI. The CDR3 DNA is TGTGCCAGCAGTCGGGACAGGAGGGTCCCCTATGGCTACACCTTC. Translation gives CASSRDRRVPYGYTF.

In DNA, the CDR3 is TGTGCCTGGCTTAGAATTGAAGCTTTCTTT. Its translation is CAWLRIEAFF. The J gene is TRBJ1-1, the V gene TRBV30; D unclear. Germline-derived CDR1 and CDR2 are GTSNPN and SVGIG (reference sequence). This CDR3 has 10 residues. The V and J ends lost 5 bases and 7 bases respectively, with 8 bases between them.

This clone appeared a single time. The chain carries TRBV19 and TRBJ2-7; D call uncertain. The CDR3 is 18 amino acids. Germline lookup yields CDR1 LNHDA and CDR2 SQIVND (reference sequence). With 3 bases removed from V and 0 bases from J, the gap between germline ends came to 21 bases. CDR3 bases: TGTGCCAGTAGTATGAGGCCCTTTAGTCGATCCGACTCCTACGAGCAGTACTTC. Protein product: CASSMRPFSRSDSYEQYF.

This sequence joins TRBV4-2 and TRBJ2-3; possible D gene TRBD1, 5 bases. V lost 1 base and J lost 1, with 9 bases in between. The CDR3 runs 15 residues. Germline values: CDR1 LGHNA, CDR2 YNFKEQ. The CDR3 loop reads CASSQAGLGTDTQYF. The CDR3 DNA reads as TGTGCCAGCAGCCAAGCAGGGTTGGGCACAGATACGCAGTATTTT.

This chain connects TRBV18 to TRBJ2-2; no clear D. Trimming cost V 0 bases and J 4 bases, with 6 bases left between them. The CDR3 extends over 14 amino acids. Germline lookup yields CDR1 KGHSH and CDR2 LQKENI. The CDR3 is CASSPPASTGELFF. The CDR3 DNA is TGTGCCAGCTCACCACCGGCCAGCACCGGGGAGCTGTTTTTT.

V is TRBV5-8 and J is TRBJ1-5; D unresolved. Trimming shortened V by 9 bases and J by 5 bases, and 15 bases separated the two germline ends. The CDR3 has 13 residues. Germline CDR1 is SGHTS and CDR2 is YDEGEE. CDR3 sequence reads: CATSSSTYQPQHF. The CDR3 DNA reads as TGTGCCACCTCTTCCTCAACTTATCAGCCCCAGCATTTT.

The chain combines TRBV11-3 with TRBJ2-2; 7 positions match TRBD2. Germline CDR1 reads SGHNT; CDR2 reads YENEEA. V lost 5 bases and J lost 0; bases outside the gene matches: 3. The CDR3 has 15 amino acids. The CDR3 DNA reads TGTGCCAGCAGCAAGCGGGACCCGAACACCGGGGAGCTGTTTTTT. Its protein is CASSKRDPNTGELFF.

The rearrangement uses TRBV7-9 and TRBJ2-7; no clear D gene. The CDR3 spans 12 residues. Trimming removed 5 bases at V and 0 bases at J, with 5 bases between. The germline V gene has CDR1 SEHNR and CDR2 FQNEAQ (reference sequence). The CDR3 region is CASSRSSYEQYF. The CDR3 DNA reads TGTGCCAGCAGCAGGAGCTCCTACGAGCAGTACTTC.

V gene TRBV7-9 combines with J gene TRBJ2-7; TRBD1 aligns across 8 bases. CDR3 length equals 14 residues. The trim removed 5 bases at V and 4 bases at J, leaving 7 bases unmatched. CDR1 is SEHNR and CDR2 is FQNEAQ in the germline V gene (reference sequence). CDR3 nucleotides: TGTGCCAGCAGCACTCGGACAGGGAATTACGAGCAGTACTTC. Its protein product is CASSTRTGNYEQYF.

The CDR3 nucleotides are TGCAGCGCAGGGACTCGAGGAAATGAGCAGTTCTTC. Translation gives CSAGTRGNEQFF. The chain links TRBV29-1 to TRBJ2-1; D may be TRBD2 (6 bases). From germline, CDR1 is SQVTM and CDR2 ANQGSEA. The CDR3 covers 12 residues. V lost 7 bases and J 7 bases, leaving 14 bases between the germline ends.

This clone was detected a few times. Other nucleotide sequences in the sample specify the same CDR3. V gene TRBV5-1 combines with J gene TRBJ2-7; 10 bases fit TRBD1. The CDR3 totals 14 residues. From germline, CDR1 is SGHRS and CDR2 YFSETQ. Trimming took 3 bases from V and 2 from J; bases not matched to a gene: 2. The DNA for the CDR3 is TGCGCCAGCAGCTCCGGACAGGGGGCCTACGAGCAGTACTTC. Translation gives CASSSGQGAYEQYF.

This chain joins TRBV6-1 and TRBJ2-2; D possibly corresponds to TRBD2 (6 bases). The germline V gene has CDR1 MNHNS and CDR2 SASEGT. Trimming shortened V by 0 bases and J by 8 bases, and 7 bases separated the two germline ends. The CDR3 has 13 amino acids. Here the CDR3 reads CASSEAGRGELFF. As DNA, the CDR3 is TGTGCCAGCAGTGAAGCGGGGAGGGGGGAGCTGTTTTTT.

CDR3 DNA sequence: TGTGCCTGGAAGAGAACGGAGACCCAGTACTTC. Amino acid sequence: CAWKRTETQYF. The chain combines TRBV30 with TRBJ2-5; unclear D gene. CDR3 length: 11 residues. The germline V gene has CDR1 GTSNPN and CDR2 SVGIG (reference sequence). V lost 4 bases and J 5 bases, leaving 8 bases between the germline ends.

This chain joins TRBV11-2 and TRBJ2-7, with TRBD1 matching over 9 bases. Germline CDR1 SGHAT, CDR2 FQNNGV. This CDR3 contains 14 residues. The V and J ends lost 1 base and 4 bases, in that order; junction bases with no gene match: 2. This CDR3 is CASSLGTGAYEQYF. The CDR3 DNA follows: TGTGCCAGCAGCTTAGGGACAGGGGCGTACGAGCAGTACTTC.

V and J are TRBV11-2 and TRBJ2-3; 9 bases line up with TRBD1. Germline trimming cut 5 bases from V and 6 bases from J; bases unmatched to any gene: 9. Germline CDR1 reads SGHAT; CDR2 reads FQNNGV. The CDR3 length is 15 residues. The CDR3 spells CASSLRDRAWDTQYF. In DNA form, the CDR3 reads TGTGCCAGCAGCCTACGGGACAGGGCATGGGATACGCAGTATTTT.

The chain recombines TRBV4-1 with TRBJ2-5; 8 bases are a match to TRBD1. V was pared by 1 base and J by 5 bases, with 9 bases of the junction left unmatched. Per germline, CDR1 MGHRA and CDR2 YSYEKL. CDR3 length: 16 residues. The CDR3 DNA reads TGCGCCAGCAGCCAAGGAACAGGGGGAGGACGGGAGACCCAGTACTTC. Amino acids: CASSQGTGGGRETQYF.

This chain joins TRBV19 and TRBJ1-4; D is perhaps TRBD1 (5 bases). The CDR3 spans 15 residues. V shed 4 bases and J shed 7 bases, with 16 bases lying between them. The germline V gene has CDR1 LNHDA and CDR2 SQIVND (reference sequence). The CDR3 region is CASSTGIWAGEKLFF. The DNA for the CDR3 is TGTGCCAGTAGTACAGGGATCTGGGCCGGTGAAAAACTGTTTTTT.

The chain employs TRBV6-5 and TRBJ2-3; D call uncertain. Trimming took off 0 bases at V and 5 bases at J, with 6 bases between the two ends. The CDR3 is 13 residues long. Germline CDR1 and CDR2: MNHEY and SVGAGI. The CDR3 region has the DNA TGTGCCAGCAGTTACTCCCCAGTAGATACGCAGTATTTT. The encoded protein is CASSYSPVDTQYF.

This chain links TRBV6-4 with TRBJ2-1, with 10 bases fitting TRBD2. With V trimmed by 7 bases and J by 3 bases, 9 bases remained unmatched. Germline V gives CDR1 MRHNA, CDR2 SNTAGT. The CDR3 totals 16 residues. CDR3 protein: CASTMWTSGDYNEQFF. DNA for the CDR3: TGTGCCAGCACCATGTGGACTAGCGGAGACTACAATGAGCAGTTCTTC.

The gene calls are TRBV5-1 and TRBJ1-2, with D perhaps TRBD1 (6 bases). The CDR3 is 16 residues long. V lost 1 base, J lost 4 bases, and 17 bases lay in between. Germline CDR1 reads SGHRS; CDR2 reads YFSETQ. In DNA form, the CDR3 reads TGCGCCAGCAGCTTGTTACGGGGAGACAGGTCCTATGGCTACACCTTC. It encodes CASSLLRGDRSYGYTF. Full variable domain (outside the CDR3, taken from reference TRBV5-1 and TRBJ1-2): KAGVTQTPRYLIKTRGQQVTLSCSPISGHRSVSWYQQTPGQGLQFLFEYFSETQRNKGNFPGRFSGRQFSNSRSEMNVSTLELGDSALYLCASSLLRGDRSYGYTFGSGTRLTVV.